This record looks at one T cell receptor (beta chain) sequence and its context. What it recognizes is unknown. This entry is derived from a study of monozygotic twins with cystic fibrosis. Notes on the study in general: V usage most resembled the co-twin in 13 of 16 pairs. Unrelated CF individuals shared fewer identical clonotypes than monozygotic CF twins.

With 9 bases removed from V and 7 bases from J, the gap between germline ends came to 19 bases. Germline V lookup: CDR1 MDHEN, CDR2 SYDVKM. The CDR3 length is 13 residues. This table comes from immunoSEQ multiplex PCR, and its TCRdb copy is limited to in-frame clones, with some not included. The sample has fewer than 15,000 clones; approximately 85% are singletons. Material for sequencing was blood. The V call is TRBV28, the J call TRBJ2-7; D is unresolved. The clonotype comes from a man aged 18 to 30 with cystic fibrosis. CDR3 bases: TGTGCCAGTTTATTTTCCAGGATGGGGGAGCAGTACTTC. Translation gives CASLFSRMGEQYF. Full variable domain (missing parts from reference TRBV28 and TRBJ2-7): DVKVTQSSRYLVKRTGEKVFLECVQDMDHENMFWYRQDPGLGLRLIYFSYDVKMKEKGDIPEGYSVSREKKERFSLILESASTNQTSMYLCASLFSRMGEQYFGPGTRLTVT.